The present T cell receptor (beta chain) was sequenced within a study of blood T cell repertoires in COVID-19. Authors' methods: Reference gene primer amplification gave estimated nucleated cell counts. Some clones are missing from TCRdb's copy, which holds only in-frame ones; the method was immunoSEQ multiplex PCR. Clonal size and the V and J genes are those of that table, whereas D and trimming came from the DNA. The sample lists more than 85,000 clones; 82% were seen once. V gave up 2 bases and J gave up 5 bases, with 14 bases separating them. Germline assignment: CDR1 SGHNT and CDR2 YYREEE (reference sequence). The CDR3 has 15 amino acids.

The chain combines TRBV5-4 with TRBJ2-4; D possibly corresponds to TRBD1 (5 bases). The sequence was collected from a man older than 75 with acute or convalescent COVID-19. Sequencing input: peripheral blood. The CDR3 bases are TGTGCCAGCAGCTTAGGGATCCAAGGGGAAAACATTCAGTACTTC. Its translation: CASSLGIQGENIQYF.